The sequence of this T cell receptor beta chain was determined in a study of blood T cell repertoires in COVID-19. Study-wide context: Samples came from the United States, Italy and Spain, spanning acute and convalescent COVID-19. Sample material is recorded as cDNA or gDNA derived from T cells, B-cell-depleted T cells, or PBMCs.

Methods used by the authors: Estimation of nucleated cell counts relied on the amplification of reference gene primers. The method was immunoSEQ multiplex PCR; TCRdb's version includes in-frame clones alone and lacks a portion of them. The D gene and trimming were derived from the DNA, and the V and J assignments and clone size from that table. The sample lists about 89,000 clones, around 89% occurring once. Looked up from germline, CDR1 is SGHRS and CDR2 is YFSETQ. V lost 4 bases, J lost 3 bases, and 8 bases stayed unmatched. The CDR3 consists of 15 residues. This clone turned up a few times. The chain joins TRBV5-1 to TRBJ1-1, with 8 bases identical to TRBD1. This TCR came from a man aged 55-75 years with acute or convalescent COVID-19. Input material: peripheral blood. CDR3 DNA sequence: TGCGCCAGCAGCCTGGTGGCAGGGGGCGACACTGAAGCTTTCTTT. It yields the protein CASSLVAGGDTEAFF.